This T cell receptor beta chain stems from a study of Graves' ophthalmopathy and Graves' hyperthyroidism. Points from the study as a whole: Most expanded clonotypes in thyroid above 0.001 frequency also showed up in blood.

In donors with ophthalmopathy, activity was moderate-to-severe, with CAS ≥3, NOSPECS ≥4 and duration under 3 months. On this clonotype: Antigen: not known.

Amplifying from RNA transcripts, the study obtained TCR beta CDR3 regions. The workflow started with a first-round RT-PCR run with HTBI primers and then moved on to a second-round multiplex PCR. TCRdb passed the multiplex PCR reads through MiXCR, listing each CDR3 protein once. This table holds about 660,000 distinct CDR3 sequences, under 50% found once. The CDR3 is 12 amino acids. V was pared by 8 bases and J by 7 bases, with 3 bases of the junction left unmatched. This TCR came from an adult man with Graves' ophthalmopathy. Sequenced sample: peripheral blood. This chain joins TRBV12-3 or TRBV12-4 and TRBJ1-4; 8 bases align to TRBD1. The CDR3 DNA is TGTGCCAGCTTCGGACAGGGTGAAAAACTGTTTTTT. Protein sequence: CASFGQGEKLFF.